One and the same sample provided the 7 T cell receptor beta chains below, sequenced in a study of T-cell memory formation after mild COVID-19. TCRdb re-called the 5' RACE reads through MiXCR, storing one row per CDR3 protein. Of more than 350,000 distinct CDR3 sequences in the sample, around a sixth are singletons; the top ten hold about 22%. Sequencing used PBMCs or a T cell subset sorted from them (not recorded which). The source is a young man who had mild COVID-19 (a few samples of this study predate the infection). Cell type and time point are not known.

V usage is TRBV6-5 and J usage is TRBJ2-3, with 8 nucleotides matching TRBD2. The V gene's germline CDR1 is MNHEY and CDR2 SVGAGI. V lost 8 bases to trimming and J lost 6 bases; unmatched junction nucleotides: 10. There are 14 residues in the CDR3. Here the CDR3 DNA reads TGTGCCAGCTCCGCGCGCGGGGGGCAGGATACGCAGTATTTT. It yields the protein CASSARGGQDTQYF.

CDR3 sequence reads: CASSSSLRAVGETQYF. DNA for the CDR3: TGCGCCAGCAGTAGCTCGCTAAGGGCTGTCGGAGAGACCCAGTACTTC. The chain joins TRBV10-2 to TRBJ2-5; D gene uncertain. V shed 5 bases and J shed 4 bases, with 20 bases lying between them. Germline loops: CDR1 WSHSY, CDR2 SAAADI. The CDR3 runs 16 residues.

In this sample, this clonotype turned up a few times. The rearrangement links TRBV6-1 to TRBJ1-2, with unresolved D. This CDR3 spans 14 amino acids. The V gene's germline CDR1 is MNHNS and CDR2 SASEGT. Trimming removed 7 bases from V and 2 bases from J, with 14 bases in between. The CDR3 here is CASTRGSGNYGYTF. CDR3 DNA sequence: TGTGCCAGCACTCGAGGGTCCGGGAACTATGGCTACACCTTC.

The CDR3 DNA follows: TGTGCCAGCAGCTTAATGGGGACTAGCGGTGAGGAGACCCAGTACTTC. The encoded protein is CASSLMGTSGEETQYF. The chain uses TRBV11-2 and TRBJ2-5, with 11 nucleotides matching TRBD2. Trimming removed 2 bases from V and 5 bases from J; junction bases left unmatched: 7. Germline V CDR1 and CDR2: SGHAT, FQNNGV. The CDR3 loop spans 16 amino acids.

This rearrangement joins TRBV4-1 to TRBJ1-2, with D unresolved. Germline V gene data show CDR1 as MGHRA and CDR2 as YSYEKL. CDR3 size: 13 residues. V was shortened by 1 base and J by 6 bases, with 9 bases between the two germline ends. In nucleotides, the CDR3 is TGCGCCAGCAGCCAAGCGGCGGGGAATGGCTACACCTTC. As protein: CASSQAAGNGYTF.

The chain's CDR3 is CSARAGANTEAFF. The CDR3 DNA is TGCAGTGCTAGGGCAGGGGCGAACACTGAAGCTTTCTTT. The J gene is TRBJ1-1, the V gene TRBV20-1, with a tentative D call TRBD1 (6 bases). CDR1 and CDR2 (germline): DFQATT, SNEGSKA (reference sequence). V was shortened by 3 bases and J by 1 base, with 9 bases between the two germline ends. CDR3 length: 13 residues.

The chain couples TRBV12-3 or TRBV12-4 to TRBJ1-4, with a weak D call TRBD1 (6 bases). Trimming pared 6 bases from V and 8 bases from J, leaving 19 bases between. There are 15 residues in the CDR3. CDR3 DNA sequence: TGTGCCAGCAGCCCCCTCGGGGGGCGTGGAGAAAAACTGTTTTTT. As protein: CASSPLGGRGEKLFF.